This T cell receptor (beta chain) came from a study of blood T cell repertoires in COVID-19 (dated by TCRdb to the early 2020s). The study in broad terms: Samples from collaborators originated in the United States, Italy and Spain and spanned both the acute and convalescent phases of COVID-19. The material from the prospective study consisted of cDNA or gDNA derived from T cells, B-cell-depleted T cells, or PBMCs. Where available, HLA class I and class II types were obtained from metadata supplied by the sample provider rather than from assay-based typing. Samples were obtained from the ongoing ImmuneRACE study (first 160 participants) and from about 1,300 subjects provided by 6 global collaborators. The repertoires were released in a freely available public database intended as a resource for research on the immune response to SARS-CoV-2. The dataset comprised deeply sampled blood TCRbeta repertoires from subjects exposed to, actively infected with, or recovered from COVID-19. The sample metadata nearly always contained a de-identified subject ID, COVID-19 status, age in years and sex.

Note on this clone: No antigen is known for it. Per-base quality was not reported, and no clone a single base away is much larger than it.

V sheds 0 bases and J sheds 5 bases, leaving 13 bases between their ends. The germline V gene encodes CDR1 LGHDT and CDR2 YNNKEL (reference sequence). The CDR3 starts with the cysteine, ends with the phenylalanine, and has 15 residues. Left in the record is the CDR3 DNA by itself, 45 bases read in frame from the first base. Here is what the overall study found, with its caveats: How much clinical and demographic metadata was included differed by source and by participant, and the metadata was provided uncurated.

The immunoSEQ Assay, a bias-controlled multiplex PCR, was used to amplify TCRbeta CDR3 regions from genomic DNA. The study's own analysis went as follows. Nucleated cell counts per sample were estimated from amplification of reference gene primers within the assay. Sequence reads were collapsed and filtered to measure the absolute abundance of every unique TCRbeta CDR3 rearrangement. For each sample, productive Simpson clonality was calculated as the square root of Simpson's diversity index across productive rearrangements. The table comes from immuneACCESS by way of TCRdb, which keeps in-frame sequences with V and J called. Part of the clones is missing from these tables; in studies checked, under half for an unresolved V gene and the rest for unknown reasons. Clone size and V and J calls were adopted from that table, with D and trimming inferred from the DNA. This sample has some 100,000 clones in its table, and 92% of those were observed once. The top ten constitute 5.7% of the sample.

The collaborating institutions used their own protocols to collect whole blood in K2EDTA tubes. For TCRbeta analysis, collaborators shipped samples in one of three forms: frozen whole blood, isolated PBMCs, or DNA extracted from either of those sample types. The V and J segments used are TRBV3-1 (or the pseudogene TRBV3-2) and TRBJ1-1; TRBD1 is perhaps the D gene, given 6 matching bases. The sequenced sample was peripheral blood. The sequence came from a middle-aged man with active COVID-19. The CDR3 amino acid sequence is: CASSQEAGAWTEAFF. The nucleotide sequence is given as TGTGCCAGCAGCCAAGAGGCAGGGGCTTGGACTGAAGCTTTCTTT.